The 14 T cell receptor beta chains given below trace back to one sample, sequenced in a study of low-dose radiotherapy and immunotherapy resistance in tumors. The time point is: after trial treatment. Treatment here: LDRT plus nivolumab, ipilimumab, low-dose cyclophosphamide and aspirin (RACIN trial). TCRs were amplified for approximately 21 PCR cycles with a constant-region primer and V-primer adapter. TCRdb called the reads again in MiXCR, with one record for every CDR3 protein. The table lists approximately 52,000 distinct CDR3 sequences, 33% of them singletons. This specimen consisted of PBMCs, obtained after low-dose radiotherapy plus immunotherapy. The receptor source for this set is a male donor with rectosigmoid adenocarcinoma.

There are many counts of this clonotype. The DNA of the CDR3 is TGTGCCATCAGGACAGGGGCTTGGGAGCAGTACTTC. Its protein is CAIRTGAWEQYF. The rearrangement links TRBV10-3 to TRBJ2-7; 8 nucleotides agree with TRBD1. CDR1 and CDR2 from the germline V gene are ENHRY and SYGVKD. The CDR3 consists of 12 residues. After removal of 6 bases from V and 7 bases from J, the junction contained 5 bases not matched to a gene.

This clonotype was detected many times. The V call is TRBV11-2, the J call TRBJ2-5; unclear D gene. This CDR3 spans 15 amino acids. Germline loops: CDR1 SGHAT, CDR2 FQNNGV. V was clipped by 0 bases and J by 5 bases, with 13 bases between them. CDR3 loop: CASSLDHGPWETQYF. The CDR3 nucleotides read TGTGCCAGCAGCTTAGATCACGGCCCGTGGGAGACCCAGTACTTC.

This clonotype was picked up many times. The gene calls are TRBV19 and TRBJ2-1; D might be TRBD1 or TRBD2, each matching 6 bases. Germline V gives CDR1 LNHDA, CDR2 SQIVND (reference sequence). V was shortened by 1 base and J by 5 bases, with 12 bases between the two germline ends. The CDR3 length is 15 residues. The CDR3 coding sequence is TGTGCCAGTAGTATAGCGCGGGACAATAACAATGAGCAGTTCTTC. Translating gives CASSIARDNNNEQFF.

This sequence joins TRBV9 and TRBJ2-1; D remains unclear. V lost 3 bases and J 8 bases, leaving 18 bases between the germline ends. Germline CDR1 SGDLS, CDR2 YYNGEE. CDR3 length: 15 residues. DNA of the CDR3: TGTGCCAGCAGCGAATTTAGTCATCGGACGGATGAGCAGTTCTTC. Protein product: CASSEFSHRTDEQFF.

The chain recombines TRBV29-1 with TRBJ2-7; D unclear. V was cut by 6 bases and J by 6 bases, with 27 bases left in between. Per the germline V gene, CDR1 is SQVTM and CDR2 is ANQGSEA. The CDR3 runs 16 residues. The CDR3 sequence is CSVWPSGSQGRCEQYF. The CDR3 DNA reads as TGCAGCGTATGGCCATCCGGGTCGCAAGGACGCTGCGAGCAGTACTTC.

The chain is built from TRBV7-8 and TRBJ2-3; perhaps TRBD1 as D (6 bases). This CDR3 spans 16 amino acids. V lost 4 bases to trimming and J lost 3 bases, with 17 bases between them. Germline CDR1 and CDR2: SGHVS and FQNEAQ. The CDR3 region has the DNA TGTGCCAGCAGCTGGAGGCGCACAGGGAGTACAGATACGCAGTATTTT. It translates to CASSWRRTGSTDTQYF.

This clonotype has only one observation. The chain recombines TRBV6-2 or TRBV6-3 with TRBJ2-2; possible D gene TRBD2, 5 bases. Per germline, CDR1 MNHEY and CDR2 SVGEGT. The V end was cut by 10 bases, the J end by 4 bases, with 10 bases between. CDR3 size: 12 residues. CDR3 loop: CATYRGTGELFF. CDR3 nucleotides: TGTGCCACGTATCGGGGCACCGGGGAGCTGTTTTTT.

The chain links TRBV12-3 or TRBV12-4 to TRBJ2-5; possibly TRBD2 for D (7 bases). Trimming removed 3 bases at V and 4 bases at J, with 18 bases between. This CDR3 region has 16 residues. CDR3 protein: CASSFTLRGGPETQYF. In DNA form, the CDR3 reads TGTGCCAGCAGTTTTACTCTGAGGGGGGGCCCAGAGACCCAGTACTTC.

This clonotype came up many times. This sequence joins TRBV2 and TRBJ1-5, with 7 bases lining up with TRBD1. Losses at the gene ends were 7 bases for V and 4 bases for J; bases not matched to a gene: 7. Looked up from germline, CDR1 is SNHLY and CDR2 is FYNNEI. The CDR3 contains 14 residues. The CDR3 DNA follows: TGTGCCAGCACCTCTACGACAGGGAATCAGCCCCAGCATTTT. It codes for CASTSTTGNQPQHF.

As concerns this clonotype: One base separates it from a far larger clone, so it is likely a read error. The J gene is TRBJ2-5, the V gene TRBV5-3; the D gene is possibly TRBD2 (5 bases). Being an ORF, TRBV5-3 has a function that is uncertain. The CDR3 has 15 amino acids. The CDR3 protein is CASSFSAGVQETRYF. DNA for the CDR3: TGTGCCAGCAGCTTCTCCGCGGGCGTCCAAGAGACCCGGTACTTC.

In its sample, this clonotype was seen once. This chain connects TRBV2 to TRBJ2-3; D is possibly TRBD2 (6 bases). V lost 5 bases to trimming and J lost 0 bases, with 12 bases between them. CDR1 is SNHLY, CDR2 FYNNEI, per germline. The CDR3 has 15 residues. CDR3 nucleotides: TGTGCCAGCAGTCCCCGGGACTCAAGCACAGATACGCAGTATTTT. Residues: CASSPRDSSTDTQYF.

As to this clonotype: This probably arose from a read error, given a far larger clone one base away. The chain recombines TRBV20-1 with TRBJ2-7; D uncertain. CDR1 is DFQATT and CDR2 is SNEGSKA in the germline V gene (reference sequence). The CDR3 totals 16 residues. Between the trimmed V and J ends, which lost 1 base and 7 bases, there was a span of 23 bases. Here the CDR3 DNA reads TGCAGTGCTAGAGTCGGACCTCCCGCGATCTACAATGAGCAGTACTTC. Translating gives CSARVGPPAIYNEQYF.

This clonotype came up many times. The chain employs TRBV27 and TRBJ1-1; 8 nucleotides match TRBD1. CDR3 length equals 13 residues. CDR1 is MNHEY, CDR2 SMNVEV, per germline (reference sequence). V trimming: 10 bases; J trimming: 5 bases; junction bases outside the gene matches: 9. In DNA, the CDR3 is TGTGCCACCTACGGACAGGGCAGAACTGAAGCTTTCTTT. Its translation is CATYGQGRTEAFF.

This clonotype was seen many times. The V and J genes are TRBV7-6 and TRBJ2-1; the match to TRBD1 covers 8 bases. CDR3 length equals 15 residues. Germline V lookup: CDR1 SGHVS, CDR2 FNYEAQ. V shed 5 bases, J shed 1 base, and the junction held 4 bases outside the gene matches. DNA of the CDR3: TGTGCCAGCAGCGCCGGACAGGGTTCCTACAATGAGCAGTTCTTC. Its translation: CASSAGQGSYNEQFF.